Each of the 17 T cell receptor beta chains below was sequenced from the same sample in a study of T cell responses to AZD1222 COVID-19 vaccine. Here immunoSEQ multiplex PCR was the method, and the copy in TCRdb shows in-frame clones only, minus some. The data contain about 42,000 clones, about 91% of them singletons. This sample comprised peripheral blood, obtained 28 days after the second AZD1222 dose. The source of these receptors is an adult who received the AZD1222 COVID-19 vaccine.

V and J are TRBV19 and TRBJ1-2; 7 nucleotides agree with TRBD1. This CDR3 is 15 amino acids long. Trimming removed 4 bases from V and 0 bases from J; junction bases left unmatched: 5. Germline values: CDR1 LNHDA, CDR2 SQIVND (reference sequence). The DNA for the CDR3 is TGTGCCAGTAGTACTGGGGACAGCTCTAACTATGGCTACACCTTC. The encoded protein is CASSTGDSSNYGYTF. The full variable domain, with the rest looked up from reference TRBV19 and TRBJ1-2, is DGGITQSPKYLFRKEGQNVTLSCEQNLNHDAMYWYRQDPGQGLRLIYYSQIVNDFQKGDIAEGYSVSREKKESFPLTVTSAQKNPTAFYLCASSTGDSSNYGYTFGSGTRLTVV.

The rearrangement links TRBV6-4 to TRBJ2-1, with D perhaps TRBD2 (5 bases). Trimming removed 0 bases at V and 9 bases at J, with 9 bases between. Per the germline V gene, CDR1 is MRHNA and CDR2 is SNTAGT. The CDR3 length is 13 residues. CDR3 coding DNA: TGTGCCAGCAGTGACTCGAGGGTAGGTGAGCAGTTCTTC. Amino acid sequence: CASSDSRVGEQFF.

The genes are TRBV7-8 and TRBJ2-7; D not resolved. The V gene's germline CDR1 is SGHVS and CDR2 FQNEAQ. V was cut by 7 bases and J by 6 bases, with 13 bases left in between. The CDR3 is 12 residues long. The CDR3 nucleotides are TGTGCCAGCACCGTGCACCTGGGCGAGCAGTACTTC. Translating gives CASTVHLGEQYF.

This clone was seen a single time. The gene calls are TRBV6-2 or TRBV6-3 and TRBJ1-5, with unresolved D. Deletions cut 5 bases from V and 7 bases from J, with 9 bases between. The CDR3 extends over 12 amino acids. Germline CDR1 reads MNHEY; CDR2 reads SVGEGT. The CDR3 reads CASSPQDQPQHF. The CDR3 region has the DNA TGTGCCAGCAGTCCCCAAGACCAGCCCCAGCATTTT.

As DNA, the CDR3 is TGTGCCAGCAGCTTCCGTACAGGGGAGAACATTCAGTACTTC. It translates to CASSFRTGENIQYF. The chain recombines TRBV5-6 with TRBJ2-4; 7 bases are shared with TRBD1. Germline trimming cut 2 bases from V and 7 bases from J; bases unmatched to any gene: 6. Germline V gives CDR1 SGHDT, CDR2 YYEEEE. This CDR3 contains 14 residues. The variable domain in full, with the rest retrieved from reference TRBV5-6 and TRBJ2-4, is DAGVTQSPTHLIKTRGQQVTLRCSPKSGHDTVSWYQQALGQGPQFIFQYYEEEERQRGNFPDRFSGHQFPNYSSELNVNALLLGDSALYLCASSFRTGENIQYFGAGTRLSVL.

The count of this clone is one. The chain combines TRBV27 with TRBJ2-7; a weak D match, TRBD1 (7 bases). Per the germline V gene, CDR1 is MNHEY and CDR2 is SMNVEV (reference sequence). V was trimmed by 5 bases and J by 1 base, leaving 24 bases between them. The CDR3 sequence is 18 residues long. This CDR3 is CASSRKATGTGISYEQYF. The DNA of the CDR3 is TGTGCCAGCAGTCGAAAAGCGACAGGGACTGGGATTTCCTACGAGCAGTACTTC.

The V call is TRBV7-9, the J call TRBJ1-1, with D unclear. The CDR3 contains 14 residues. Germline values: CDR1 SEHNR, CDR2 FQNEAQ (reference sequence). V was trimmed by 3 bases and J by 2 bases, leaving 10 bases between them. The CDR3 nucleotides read TGTGCCAGCAGCTTGTTACAGAGTAACACTGAAGCTTTCTTT. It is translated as CASSLLQSNTEAFF.

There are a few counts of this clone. DNA of the CDR3: TGTGCCAGCAGTTTTGGGGGCCATCAGCCCCAGCATTTT. Translation gives CASSFGGHQPQHF. The chain couples TRBV12-3 or TRBV12-4 to TRBJ1-5, with D perhaps matching TRBD1 (6 bases). The CDR3 length is 13 residues. Trimming stripped 3 bases from V and 5 bases from J, with 8 bases between.

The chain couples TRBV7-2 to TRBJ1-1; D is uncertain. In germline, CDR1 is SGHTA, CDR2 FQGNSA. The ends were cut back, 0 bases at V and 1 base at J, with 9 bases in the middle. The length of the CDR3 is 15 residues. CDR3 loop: CASSLAARPNTEAFF. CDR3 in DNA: TGTGCCAGCAGCTTAGCCGCTAGGCCGAACACTGAAGCTTTCTTT.

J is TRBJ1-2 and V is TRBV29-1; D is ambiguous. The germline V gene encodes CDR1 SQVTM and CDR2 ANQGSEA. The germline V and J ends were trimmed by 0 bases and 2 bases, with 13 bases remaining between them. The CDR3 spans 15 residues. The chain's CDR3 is CSVEDRRASNYGYTF. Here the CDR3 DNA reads TGCAGCGTTGAAGATCGGCGGGCTTCCAACTATGGCTACACCTTC.

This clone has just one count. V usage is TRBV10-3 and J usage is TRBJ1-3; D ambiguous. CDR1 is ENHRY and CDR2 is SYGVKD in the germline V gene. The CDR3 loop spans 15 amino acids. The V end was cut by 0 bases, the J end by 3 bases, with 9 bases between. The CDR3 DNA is TGTGCCATCAGTGAGTCTGGATTTAGTGGAAACACCATATATTTT. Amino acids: CAISESGFSGNTIYF.

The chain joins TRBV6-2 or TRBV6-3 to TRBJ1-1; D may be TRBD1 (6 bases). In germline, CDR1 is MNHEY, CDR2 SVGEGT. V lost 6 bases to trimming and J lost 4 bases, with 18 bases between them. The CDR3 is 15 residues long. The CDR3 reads CASSSIGVGGTEAFF. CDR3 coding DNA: TGTGCCAGCAGCTCCATTGGGGTAGGGGGCACTGAAGCTTTCTTT.

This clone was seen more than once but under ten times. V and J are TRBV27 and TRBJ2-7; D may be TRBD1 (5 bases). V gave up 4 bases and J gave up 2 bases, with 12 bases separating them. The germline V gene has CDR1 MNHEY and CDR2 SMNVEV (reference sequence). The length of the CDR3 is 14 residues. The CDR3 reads CASSSPDRPYEQYF. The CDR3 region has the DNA TGTGCCAGCAGTTCCCCCGACAGACCCTACGAGCAGTACTTC.

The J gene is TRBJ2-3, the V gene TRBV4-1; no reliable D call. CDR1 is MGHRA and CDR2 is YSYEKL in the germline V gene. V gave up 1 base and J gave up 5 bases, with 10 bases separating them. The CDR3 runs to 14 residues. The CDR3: CASSQGLGQDTQYF. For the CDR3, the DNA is TGCGCCAGCAGCCAAGGGCTAGGGCAAGATACGCAGTATTTT.

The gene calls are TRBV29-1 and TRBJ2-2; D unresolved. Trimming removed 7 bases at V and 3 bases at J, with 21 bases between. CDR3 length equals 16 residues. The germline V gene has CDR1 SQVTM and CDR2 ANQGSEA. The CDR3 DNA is TGCAGCGCCCAGTTAGGCGGTGACTGGGACACCGGGGAGCTGTTTTTT. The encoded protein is CSAQLGGDWDTGELFF.

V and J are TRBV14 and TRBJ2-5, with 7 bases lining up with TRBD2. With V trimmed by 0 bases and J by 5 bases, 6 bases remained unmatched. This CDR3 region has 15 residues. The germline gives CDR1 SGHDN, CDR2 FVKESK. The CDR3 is CASSQDFGGSETQYF. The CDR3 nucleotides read TGTGCCAGCAGCCAAGATTTTGGCGGGAGCGAGACCCAGTACTTC.

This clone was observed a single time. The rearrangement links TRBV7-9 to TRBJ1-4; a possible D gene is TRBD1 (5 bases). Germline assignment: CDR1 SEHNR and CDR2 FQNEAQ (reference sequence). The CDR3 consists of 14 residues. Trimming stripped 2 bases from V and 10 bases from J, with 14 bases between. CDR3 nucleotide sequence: TGTGCCAGCAGCTTAACGGGGGTTCAGAGAAAACTGTTTTTT. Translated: CASSLTGVQRKLFF.